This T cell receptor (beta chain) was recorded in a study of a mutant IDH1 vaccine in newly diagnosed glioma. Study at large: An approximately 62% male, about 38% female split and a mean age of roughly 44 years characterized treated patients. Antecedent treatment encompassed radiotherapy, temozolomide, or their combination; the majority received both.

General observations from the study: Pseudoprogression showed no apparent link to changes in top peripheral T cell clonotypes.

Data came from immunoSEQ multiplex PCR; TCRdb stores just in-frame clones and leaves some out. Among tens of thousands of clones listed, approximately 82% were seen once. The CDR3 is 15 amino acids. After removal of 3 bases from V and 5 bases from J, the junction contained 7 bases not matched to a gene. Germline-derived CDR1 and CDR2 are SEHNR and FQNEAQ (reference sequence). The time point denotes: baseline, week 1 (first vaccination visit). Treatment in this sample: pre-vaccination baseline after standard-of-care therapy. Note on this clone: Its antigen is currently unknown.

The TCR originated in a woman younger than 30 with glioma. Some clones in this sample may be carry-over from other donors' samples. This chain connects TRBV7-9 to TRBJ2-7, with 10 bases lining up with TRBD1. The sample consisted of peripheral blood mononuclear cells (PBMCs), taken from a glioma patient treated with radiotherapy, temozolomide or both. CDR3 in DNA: TGTGCCAGCAGCTTTATCGGGACAGGGGTTGACGAGCAGTACTTC. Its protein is CASSFIGTGVDEQYF.